This section outlines one T cell receptor (beta chain) sequence together with its context. Antigen unknown. The sample originates from a study of T cell responses to AZD1222 COVID-19 vaccine. On the study more broadly: It was second doses at about 4 or about 12 weeks that were pooled.

Method: immunoSEQ multiplex PCR; TCRdb's copy keeps in-frame clones and lacks some. The table lists about 110,000 clones, more than 90% of them singletons. Notes on the study in general: Donors were largely white British and mainly female; clonal diversity was possibly underestimated. Per reports, nearly half of all spike-specific TCRs target regions that are unmutated in variants. Just a handful of people given AZD1222 tested seropositive at baseline.

The source is an adult in good health. The sample in question was peripheral blood, obtained on day 0 of AZD1222 vaccination.

The CDR3 DNA sequence: TGTGCCAGCACAGACGATGTTATTGGCTACACCTTC. Amino acids: CASTDDVIGYTF. The gene calls are TRBV6-5 and TRBJ1-2; unclear D gene. The CDR3 has 12 residues. Germline V gene sequence: CDR1 MNHEY, CDR2 SVGAGI. V shed 7 bases and J shed 7 bases, with 13 bases lying between them.